The entry that follows covers one TCR beta chain sequence. The data stem from a study of blood T cell repertoires in COVID-19. Whole-study context: Sites in the United States, Italy and Spain provided acute and convalescent COVID-19 samples. Sample material is recorded as cDNA or gDNA derived from T cells, B-cell-depleted T cells, or PBMCs.

As originally analysed: For nucleated cells, counts were estimated from reference gene primer amplification. TCRdb keeps only in-frame clones here, not all; method: immunoSEQ multiplex PCR. V, J and clone size are taken as reported in that table, and D and trimming were inferred from the DNA itself. The top ten clones hold around 1.9% of a sample with over 85,000 clones, 80% to 95% of them seen once. Enrollment of patients from Seattle took place during active infection, with longitudinal follow-up. V gave up 6 bases and J gave up 4 bases; unmatched junction bases: 1. Germline V gene data show CDR1 as MNHEY and CDR2 as SMNVEV (reference sequence). The length of the CDR3 is 14 residues.

V gene TRBV27 combines with J gene TRBJ2-2, with 11 positions matching TRBD2. Sequenced: peripheral blood. This clonotype was obtained from a woman aged 50 to 60 with COVID-19, enrolled during active disease. In DNA form, the CDR3 reads TGTGCCAGCAGAGGACTAGCGGGCACCGGGGAGCTGTTTTTT. Amino acid sequence: CASRGLAGTGELFF.